This TCR beta chain is drawn from a study of tissue T cells after allogeneic stem cell transplantation. The CDR3 is made up of 15 amino acids. The V gene's germline CDR1 is LGHDT and CDR2 YNNKEL (reference sequence). Trimming took 1 base from V and 3 from J, leaving 11 bases between them. About this clone: Its antigen is unknown.

CDR3 sequences, V/J genes, frequencies and template counts came from survey-depth TCRbeta sequencing. Libraries were prepared by immunoSEQ multiplex PCR; TCRdb keeps only in-frame clonotypes and omits some of them. Here the sample spans roughly 8,900 clones, roughly three fifths being singletons. Study-wide points: The study did not identify alloreactive or antigen-specific tissue TCRs, and some clones might be persisting host cells.

This rearrangement joins TRBV3-1 (or the pseudogene TRBV3-2) to TRBJ2-3; D is perhaps TRBD1 (6 bases). The sequencing here drew on tissue from the ileum, taken at autopsy. This clonotype originated in a woman aged 18-50 years with breast cancer. As DNA, the CDR3 is TGTGCCAGCAGCCAAGTTTACAGGGATACAGATACGCAGTATTTT. It is translated as CASSQVYRDTDTQYF.